The source of this TCR beta chain is a study of radiation and T cells in renal cell carcinoma. This clone was observed at least ten times. Sequencing used immunoSEQ multiplex PCR; TCRdb keeps in-frame clones, though not all of them. The table includes around 22,000 clones, about three fifths detected once. Indicated treatment: treatment-naive control, cytoreductive nephrectomy. Germline CDR1 and CDR2: LGHNA and YNFKEQ. V lost 0 bases and J 1 base, leaving 6 bases between the germline ends. This CDR3 region has 15 residues. V gene TRBV4-2 combines with J gene TRBJ1-4; D may be TRBD1 (5 bases). The receptor's source is a man in his forties with renal cell carcinoma. The sample was tumor tissue, taken from a patient whose treatment was nephrectomy without radiotherapy. The DNA for the CDR3 is TGTGCCAGCAGCCAAGACAGGGTAACTAATGAAAAACTGTTTTTT. Encoded protein: CASSQDRVTNEKLFF.